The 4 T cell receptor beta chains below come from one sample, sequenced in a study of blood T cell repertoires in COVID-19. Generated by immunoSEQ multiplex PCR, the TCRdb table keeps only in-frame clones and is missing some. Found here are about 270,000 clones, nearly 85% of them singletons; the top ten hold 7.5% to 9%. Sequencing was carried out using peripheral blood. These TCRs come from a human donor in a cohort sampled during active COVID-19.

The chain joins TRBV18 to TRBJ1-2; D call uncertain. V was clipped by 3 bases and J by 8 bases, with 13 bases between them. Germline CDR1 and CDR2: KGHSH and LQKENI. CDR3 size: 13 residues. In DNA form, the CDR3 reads TGTGCCAGCTCACCGTTAGGACTGGAAGGCTACACCTTC. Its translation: CASSPLGLEGYTF.

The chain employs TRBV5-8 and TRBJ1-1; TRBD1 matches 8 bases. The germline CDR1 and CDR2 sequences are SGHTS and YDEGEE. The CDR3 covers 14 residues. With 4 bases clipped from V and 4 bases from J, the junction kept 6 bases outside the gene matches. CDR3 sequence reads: CASSQYRGSTEAFF. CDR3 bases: TGTGCCAGCAGCCAATACAGGGGGAGCACTGAAGCTTTCTTT.

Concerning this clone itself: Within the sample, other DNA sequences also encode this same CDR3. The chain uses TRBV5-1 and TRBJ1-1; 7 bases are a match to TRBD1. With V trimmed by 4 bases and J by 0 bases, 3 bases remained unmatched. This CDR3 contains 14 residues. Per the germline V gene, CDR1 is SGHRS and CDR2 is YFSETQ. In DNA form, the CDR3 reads TGCGCCAGCAGCCCCGACAGGGTGAACACTGAAGCTTTCTTT. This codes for CASSPDRVNTEAFF.

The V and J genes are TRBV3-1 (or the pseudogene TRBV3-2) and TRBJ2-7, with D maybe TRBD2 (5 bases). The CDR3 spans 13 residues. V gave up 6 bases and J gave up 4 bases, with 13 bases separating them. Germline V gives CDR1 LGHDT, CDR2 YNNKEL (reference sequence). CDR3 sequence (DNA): TGTGCCAGCAGACCGGAGGCTAAGTACGAGCAGTACTTC. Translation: CASRPEAKYEQYF.